The TCR beta chain described here comes from a study of T-cell memory formation after mild COVID-19. TCRdb analysed the 5' RACE reads with MiXCR anew, one entry per CDR3 protein. This repertoire shows over 400,000 distinct CDR3 sequences, around a quarter found once; its top ten account for about 12%. The TCR originated in an adult woman who had mild COVID-19 (a few samples of this study predate the infection). Cell type and time point are not known. The source material was PBMCs or a T cell subset sorted from them (not recorded which).

The CDR3 DNA reads TGCGCCAGCAGCTTGGAAAATTGGCGGGGATCCAATGAGCAGTTCTTC. Residues: CASSLENWRGSNEQFF. The gene calls are TRBV5-1 and TRBJ2-1; TRBD2 might be the D (6 bases). The CDR3 loop spans 16 amino acids. Germline V lookup: CDR1 SGHRS, CDR2 YFSETQ. Deletions cut 0 bases from V and 6 bases from J, with 16 bases between.